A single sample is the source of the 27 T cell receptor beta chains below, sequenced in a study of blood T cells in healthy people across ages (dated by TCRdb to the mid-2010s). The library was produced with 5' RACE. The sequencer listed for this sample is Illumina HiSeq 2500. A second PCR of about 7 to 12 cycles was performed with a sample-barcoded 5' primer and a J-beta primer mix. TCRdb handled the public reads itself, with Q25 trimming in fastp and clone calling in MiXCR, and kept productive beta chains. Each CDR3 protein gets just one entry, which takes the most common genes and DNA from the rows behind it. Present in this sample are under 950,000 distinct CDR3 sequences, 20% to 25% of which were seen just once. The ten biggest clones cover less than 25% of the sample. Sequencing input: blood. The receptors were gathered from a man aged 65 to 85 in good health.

CDR3 in amino acids: CASSGNKIMNTEAFF. DNA for the CDR3: TGTGCCAGCAGCGGAAACAAAATTATGAACACTGAAGCTTTCTTT. The rearrangement joins TRBV7-9 to TRBJ1-1; D uncertain. CDR1 and CDR2 (germline): SEHNR, FQNEAQ (reference sequence). The CDR3 runs 15 residues. Trimming took off 5 bases at V and 0 bases at J, with 13 bases between the two ends. The full variable domain, completed using reference TRBV7-9 and TRBJ1-1, is DTGVSQNPRHKITKRGQNVTFRCDPISEHNRLYWYRQTLGQGPEFLTYFQNEAQLEKSRLLSDRFSAERPKGSFSTLEIQRTEQGDSAMYLCASSGNKIMNTEAFFGQGTRLTVV.

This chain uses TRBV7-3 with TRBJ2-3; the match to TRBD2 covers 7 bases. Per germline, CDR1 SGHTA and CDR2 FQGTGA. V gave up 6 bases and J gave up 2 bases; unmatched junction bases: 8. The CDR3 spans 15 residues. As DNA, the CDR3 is TGTGCCAGCAGTATCACTAGCGTATCCACAGATACGCAGTATTTT. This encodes CASSITSVSTDTQYF.

For the CDR3, the DNA is TGCAGTGCGACCGGGACCAACACAGATACGCAGTATTTT. Translating gives CSATGTNTDTQYF. V usage is TRBV20-1 and J usage is TRBJ2-3; perhaps D is TRBD1 or TRBD2 (5 bases each). Germline assignment: CDR1 DFQATT and CDR2 SNEGSKA (reference sequence). The CDR3 totals 13 residues. Trimming stripped 6 bases from V and 2 bases from J, with 12 bases between.

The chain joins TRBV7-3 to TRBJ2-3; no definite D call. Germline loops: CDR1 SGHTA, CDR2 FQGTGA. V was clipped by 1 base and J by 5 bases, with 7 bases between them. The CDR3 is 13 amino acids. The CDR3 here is CASSLSGLDTQYF. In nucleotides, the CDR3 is TGTGCCAGCAGCTTAAGCGGCCTAGATACGCAGTATTTT.

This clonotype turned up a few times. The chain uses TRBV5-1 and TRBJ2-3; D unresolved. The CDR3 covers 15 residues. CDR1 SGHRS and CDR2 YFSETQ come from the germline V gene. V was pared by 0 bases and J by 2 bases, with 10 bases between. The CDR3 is CASSLDAINTDTQYF. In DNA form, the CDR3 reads TGCGCCAGCAGCTTGGATGCCATCAACACAGATACGCAGTATTTT.

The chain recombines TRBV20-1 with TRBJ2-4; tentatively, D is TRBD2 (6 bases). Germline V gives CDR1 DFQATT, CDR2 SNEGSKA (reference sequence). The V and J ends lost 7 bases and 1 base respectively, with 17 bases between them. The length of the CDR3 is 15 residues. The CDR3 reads CSGLLPAGAKNIQYF. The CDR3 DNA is TGCAGTGGACTGCTCCCCGCGGGGGCCAAAAACATTCAGTACTTC.

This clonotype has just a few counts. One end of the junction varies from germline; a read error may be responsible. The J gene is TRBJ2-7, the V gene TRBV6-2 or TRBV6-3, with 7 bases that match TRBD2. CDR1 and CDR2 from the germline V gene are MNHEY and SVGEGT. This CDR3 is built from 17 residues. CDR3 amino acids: CASSYSMGDYGSYEQSF. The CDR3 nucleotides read TGTGCCAGCAGTTACTCGATGGGGGACTATGGGTCCTACGAGCAGTCCTTC.

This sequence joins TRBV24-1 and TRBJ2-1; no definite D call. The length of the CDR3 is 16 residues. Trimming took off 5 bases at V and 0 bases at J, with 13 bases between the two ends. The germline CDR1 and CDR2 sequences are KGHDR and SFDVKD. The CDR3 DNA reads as TGTGCCACCAGTGCCGCGAGTCAAAGCTCCTACAATGAGCAGTTCTTC. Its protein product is CATSAASQSSYNEQFF.

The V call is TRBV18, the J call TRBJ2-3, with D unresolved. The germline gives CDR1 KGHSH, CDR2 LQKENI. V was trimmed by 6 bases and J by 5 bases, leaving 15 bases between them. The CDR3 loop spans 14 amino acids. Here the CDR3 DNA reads TGTGCCAGCTCTTTGACCCGACGTCAAGATACGCAGTATTTT. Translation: CASSLTRRQDTQYF.

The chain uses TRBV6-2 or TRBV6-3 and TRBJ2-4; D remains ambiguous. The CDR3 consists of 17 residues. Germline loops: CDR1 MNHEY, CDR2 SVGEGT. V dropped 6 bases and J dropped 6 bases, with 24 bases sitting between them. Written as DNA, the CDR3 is TGTGCCAGCAGCCGCCCCACTTACGGAGCCCCGGGAAACATTCAGTACTTC. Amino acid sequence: CASSRPTYGAPGNIQYF.

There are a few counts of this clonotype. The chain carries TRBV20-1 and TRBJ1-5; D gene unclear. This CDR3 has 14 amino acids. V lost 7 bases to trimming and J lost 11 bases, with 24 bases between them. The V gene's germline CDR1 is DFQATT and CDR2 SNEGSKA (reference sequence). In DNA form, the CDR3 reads TGCAGTGGACTTGAGGCCGGTTTGAGGTGGACCCAGCATTTT. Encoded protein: CSGLEAGLRWTQHF.

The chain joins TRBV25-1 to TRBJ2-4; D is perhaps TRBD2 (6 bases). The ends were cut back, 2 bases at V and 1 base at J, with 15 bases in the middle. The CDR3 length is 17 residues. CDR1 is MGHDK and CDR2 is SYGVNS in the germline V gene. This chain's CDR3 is CASSEVGEERAKNIQYF. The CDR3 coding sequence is TGTGCCAGCAGTGAAGTGGGGGAGGAAAGGGCCAAAAACATTCAGTACTTC. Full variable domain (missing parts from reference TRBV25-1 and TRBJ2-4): EADIYQTPRYLVIGTGKKITLECSQTMGHDKMYWYQQDPGMELHLIHYSYGVNSTEKGDLSSESTVSRIRTEHFPLTLESARPSHTSQYLCASSEVGEERAKNIQYFGAGTRLSVL.

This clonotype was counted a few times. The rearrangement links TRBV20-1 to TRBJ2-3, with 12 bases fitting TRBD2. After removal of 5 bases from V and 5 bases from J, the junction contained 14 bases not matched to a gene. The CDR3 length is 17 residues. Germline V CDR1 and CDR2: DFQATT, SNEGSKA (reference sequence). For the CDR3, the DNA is TGCAGTGCTCCCCAAATCGCTAGCGGGGGGGCCGGAGATACGCAGTATTTT. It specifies CSAPQIASGGAGDTQYF.

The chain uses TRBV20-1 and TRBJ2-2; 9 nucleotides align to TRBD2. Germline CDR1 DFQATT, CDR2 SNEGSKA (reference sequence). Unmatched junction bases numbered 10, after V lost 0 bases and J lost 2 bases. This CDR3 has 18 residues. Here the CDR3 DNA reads TGCAGTGCTAGAGATTTTGGAGCGGGGGGCGCCAACACCGGGGAGCTGTTTTTT. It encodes CSARDFGAGGANTGELFF.

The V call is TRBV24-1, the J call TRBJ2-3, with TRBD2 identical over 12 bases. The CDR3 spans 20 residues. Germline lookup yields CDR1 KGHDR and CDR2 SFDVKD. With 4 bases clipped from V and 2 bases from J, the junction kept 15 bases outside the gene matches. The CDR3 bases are TGTGCCACCAGTGACACCACCCCGGCCACTAGCGGGAGGTACACAGATACGCAGTATTTT. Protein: CATSDTTPATSGRYTDTQYF.

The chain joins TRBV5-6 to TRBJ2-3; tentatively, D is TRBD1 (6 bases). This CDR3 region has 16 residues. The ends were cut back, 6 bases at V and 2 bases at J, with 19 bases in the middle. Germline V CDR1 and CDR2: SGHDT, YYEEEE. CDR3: CASTKSSDRSTDTQYF. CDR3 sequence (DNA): TGTGCCAGCACCAAATCCTCGGACAGATCCACAGATACGCAGTATTTT.

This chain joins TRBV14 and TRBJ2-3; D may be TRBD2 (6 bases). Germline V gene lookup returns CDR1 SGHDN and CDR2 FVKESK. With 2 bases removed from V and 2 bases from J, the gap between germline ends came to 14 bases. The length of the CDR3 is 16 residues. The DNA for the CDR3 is TGTGCCAGCAGCCAAAAGATTAGCGGCCTCACAGATACGCAGTATTTT. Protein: CASSQKISGLTDTQYF.

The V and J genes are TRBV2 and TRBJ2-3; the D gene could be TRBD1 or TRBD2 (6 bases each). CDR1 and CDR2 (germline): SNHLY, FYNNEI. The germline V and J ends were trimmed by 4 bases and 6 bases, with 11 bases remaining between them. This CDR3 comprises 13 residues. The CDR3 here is CASSGEGGDTQYF. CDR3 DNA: TGTGCCAGCAGTGGGGAAGGGGGGGATACGCAGTATTTT.

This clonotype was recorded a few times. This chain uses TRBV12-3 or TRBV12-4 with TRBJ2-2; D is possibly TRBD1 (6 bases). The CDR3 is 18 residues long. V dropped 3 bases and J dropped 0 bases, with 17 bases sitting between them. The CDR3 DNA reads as TGTGCCAGCAGTTTTCGCAGGGGAAACTCCGCGAACACCGGGGAGCTGTTTTTT. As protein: CASSFRRGNSANTGELFF.

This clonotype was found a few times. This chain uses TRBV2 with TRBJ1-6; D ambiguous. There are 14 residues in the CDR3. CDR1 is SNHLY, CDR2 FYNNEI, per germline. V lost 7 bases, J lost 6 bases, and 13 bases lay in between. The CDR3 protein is CASTERQINSPLHF. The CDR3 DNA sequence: TGTGCCAGCACCGAAAGGCAGATTAATTCACCCCTCCACTTT.

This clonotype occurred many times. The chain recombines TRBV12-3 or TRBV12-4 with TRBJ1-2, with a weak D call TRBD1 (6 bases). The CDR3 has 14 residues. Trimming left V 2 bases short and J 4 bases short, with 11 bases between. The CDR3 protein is CASSLLGGPYGYTF. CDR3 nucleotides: TGTGCCAGCAGTTTATTGGGGGGCCCCTATGGCTACACCTTC.

This chain's CDR3 is CASSPAGTGAPNTEAFF. CDR3 in DNA: TGTGCCAGCTCCCCTGCCGGGACAGGGGCCCCAAACACTGAAGCTTTCTTT. The chain has TRBV18 and TRBJ1-1; 10 bases are a match to TRBD1. V gave up 6 bases and J gave up 2 bases; unmatched junction bases: 12. Germline lookup yields CDR1 KGHSH and CDR2 LQKENI. The CDR3 extends over 17 amino acids.

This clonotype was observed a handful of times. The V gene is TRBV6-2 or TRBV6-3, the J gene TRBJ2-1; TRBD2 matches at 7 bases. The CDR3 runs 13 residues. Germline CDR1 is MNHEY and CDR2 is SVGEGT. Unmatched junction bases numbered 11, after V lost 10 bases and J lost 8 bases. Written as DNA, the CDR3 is TGTGCCACCAGGGCACCTGGGGGGGATGAGCAGTTCTTC. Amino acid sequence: CATRAPGGDEQFF.

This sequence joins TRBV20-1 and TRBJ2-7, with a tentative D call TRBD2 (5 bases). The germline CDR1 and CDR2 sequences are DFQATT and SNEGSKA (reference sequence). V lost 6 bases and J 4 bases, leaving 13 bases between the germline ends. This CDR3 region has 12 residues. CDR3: CSATGMRYEQYF. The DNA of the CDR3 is TGCAGTGCAACCGGGATGCGGTACGAGCAGTACTTC.

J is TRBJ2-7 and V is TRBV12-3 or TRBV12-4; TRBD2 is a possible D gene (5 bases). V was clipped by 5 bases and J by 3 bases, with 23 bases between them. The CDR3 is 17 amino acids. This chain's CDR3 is CASSPLAYRRTLYEQYV. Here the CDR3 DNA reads TGTGCCAGCAGTCCCCTCGCCTACCGAAGGACTCTCTACGAGCAGTACGTC.

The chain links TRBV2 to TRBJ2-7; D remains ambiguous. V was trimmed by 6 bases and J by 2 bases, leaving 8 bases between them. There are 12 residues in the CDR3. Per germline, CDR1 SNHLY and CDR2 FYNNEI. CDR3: CASRVLTYEQYV. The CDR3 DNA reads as TGTGCCAGCAGGGTCTTGACCTACGAGCAGTACGTC.

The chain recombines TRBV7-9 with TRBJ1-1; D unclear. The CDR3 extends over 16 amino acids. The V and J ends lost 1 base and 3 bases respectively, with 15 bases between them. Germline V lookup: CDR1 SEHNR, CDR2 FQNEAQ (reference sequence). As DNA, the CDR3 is TGTGCCAGCAGCTTAGGGGCGGGCAGCGCGGACACTGAAGCTTTCTTT. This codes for CASSLGAGSADTEAFF.